This is a list of T cell receptor beta chains from one sample in a study of CD8+ T cells in alopecia areata. Generated by immunoSEQ multiplex PCR, the TCRdb table keeps only in-frame clones and is missing some. The sample lists more than 90,000 clones; 58% were seen once. Sequencing used CD8+ T cells sorted from blood, obtained at week 4, from a patient treated with tofacitinib. The receptors shown here come from a human donor with alopecia areata. Each CDR3 is given with its conserved first and last residue. D genes are given only for firm matches. Clone size, where shown, is once, few, many, or a class for clones that have expanded.

clone_size	d_call	v_call	j_call	cdr3_aa	cdr3_nt
few	-	TRBV29-1	TRBJ1-6	CSVVFGGYHSPLHF	TGCAGCGTTGTTTTCGGGGGGTATCATTCACCCCTCCACTTT
-	-	TRBV21-1	TRBJ2-7	CASSKALWGTGYEQYF	TGTGCCAGCAGCAAAGCGCTTTGGGGAACGGGGTACGAGCAGTACTTC
-	-	TRBV28	TRBJ1-4	CASSFKEPLEKLFF	TGTGCCAGCAGTTTTAAGGAGCCTCTTGAAAAACTGTTTTTT
-	-	TRBV25-1	TRBJ2-7	CASNRDNSYEQYF	TGTGCCAGCAACCGGGACAACTCCTACGAGCAGTACTTC
-	-	TRBV27	TRBJ2-3	CASSFPADTQYF	TGTGCCAGCAGTTTCCCTGCAGATACGCAGTATTTT
-	TRBD2	TRBV29-1	TRBJ2-3	CSVEDGGRGGRADTQYF	TGCAGCGTTGAAGACGGAGGGCGGGGGGGCCGCGCAGATACGCAGTATTTT
once	TRBD1	TRBV11-2	TRBJ1-1	CASSFGTGGTEAFF	TGTGCCAGCAGCTTCGGGACAGGGGGCACTGAAGCTTTCTTT
-	-	TRBV19	TRBJ2-2	CASNPLPSNTGELFF	TGTGCCAGTAACCCACTACCCTCGAACACCGGGGAGCTGTTTTTT
-	-	TRBV10-3	TRBJ2-3	CAISEGLALDTQYF	TGTGCCATCAGTGAGGGGCTAGCCCTAGATACGCAGTATTTT
-	-	TRBV6-4	TRBJ2-2	CASRPRDSTGGELFF	TGTGCCAGCCGCCCCCGAGACAGCACGGGCGGGGAGCTGTTTTTT
-	-	TRBV27	TRBJ2-1	CASSRSSYNEQFF	TGTGCCAGCAGCCGGAGCTCCTACAATGAGCAGTTCTTC
-	-	TRBV30	TRBJ2-7	CAWSGLIGYEQYF	TGTGCCTGGAGTGGACTAATTGGGTACGAGCAGTACTTC
few	TRBD2	TRBV30	TRBJ2-1	CAWSPTSGFYNEQFF	TGTGCCTGGAGTCCCACTAGCGGGTTTTACAATGAGCAGTTCTTC
-	-	TRBV30	TRBJ1-2	CAWGGAKGSYGYGYTF	TGTGCCTGGGGAGGGGCCAAGGGGAGTTACGGCTATGGCTACACCTTC
-	-	TRBV6-5	TRBJ2-3	CASSYSIRGREDTQYF	TGTGCCAGCAGTTACTCGATACGGGGCCGGGAAGATACGCAGTATTTT
-	TRBD1	TRBV30	TRBJ2-3	CAWSATVGQGADTQYF	TGTGCCTGGAGTGCTACGGTCGGACAGGGGGCAGATACGCAGTATTTT
few	-	TRBV2	TRBJ2-3	CASTLRGAGGANTQYF	TGTGCCAGCACCCTGAGGGGGGCTGGGGGGGCAAATACGCAGTATTTT
-	TRBD1	TRBV19	TRBJ2-7	CATRQGTYEQYF	TGTGCCACCCGACAGGGAACCTACGAGCAGTACTTC